These 30 T cell receptor beta chains were sequenced from one sample in a study of blood T cell repertoires in COVID-19. Produced via immunoSEQ multiplex PCR; TCRdb's table is partial and in-frame only. The sample includes some 80,000 clones, around 84% of them seen just once. Sequencing was done on a sample of peripheral blood. The receptors were sampled from a man between 60 and 75 years old with COVID-19, enrolled during active disease.

The V gene is TRBV6-1, the J gene TRBJ2-7, with TRBD2 matching 7 bases. Germline-derived CDR1 and CDR2 are MNHNS and SASEGT. Losses at the gene ends were 2 bases for V and 6 bases for J; bases not matched to a gene: 19. The CDR3 contains 18 residues. CDR3 amino acids: CASSESIIGGRGLGEQYF. In DNA form, the CDR3 reads TGTGCCAGCAGTGAATCCATCATTGGCGGGAGAGGATTAGGCGAGCAGTACTTC.

The genes are TRBV29-1 and TRBJ1-2, with D possibly matching TRBD1 (5 bases). Trimming took 4 bases from V and 4 from J, leaving 10 bases between them. This CDR3 contains 12 residues. Germline values: CDR1 SQVTM, CDR2 ANQGSEA. The CDR3 DNA reads TGCAGCGTTGGGCAGGGCGTCTATGGCTACACCTTC. Residues: CSVGQGVYGYTF.

The chain combines TRBV4-1 with TRBJ2-7, with TRBD2 matching 8 bases. This CDR3 has 15 residues. V shed 0 bases and J 7 bases; nucleotides not matched to a gene: 8. The germline V gene has CDR1 MGHRA and CDR2 YSYEKL. Here the CDR3 DNA reads TGCGCCAGCAGCCAAGATCCTAGCGGGCCTCGGGAGCAGTACTTC. Translating gives CASSQDPSGPREQYF.

V and J are TRBV5-3 and TRBJ2-1; TRBD1 matches 9 bases. TRBV5-3 is classed as an ORF, of uncertain function. The CDR3 runs 13 residues. V trimming: 6 bases; J trimming: 8 bases; junction bases outside the gene matches: 6. This CDR3 is CARNSQGADEQFF. CDR3 DNA: TGTGCCAGAAACTCACAGGGGGCCGATGAGCAGTTCTTC.

J is TRBJ2-1 and V is TRBV30; 10 bases map to TRBD2. The CDR3 spans 14 residues. Per germline, CDR1 GTSNPN and CDR2 SVGIG (reference sequence). Unmatched junction bases numbered 6, after V lost 3 bases and J lost 7 bases. CDR3 amino acids: CAWRSGGAVNEQFF. CDR3 nucleotides: TGTGCCTGGAGGAGCGGGGGGGCCGTAAATGAGCAGTTCTTC.

The V call is TRBV6-5, the J call TRBJ1-2; D is ambiguous. The CDR3 consists of 13 residues. Trimming removed 7 bases at V and 2 bases at J, with 11 bases between. The germline gives CDR1 MNHEY, CDR2 SVGAGI. The CDR3 DNA reads as TGTGCCAGCACTACGGGGTTAAACTATGGCTACACCTTC. Its translation is CASTTGLNYGYTF.

V and J are TRBV9 and TRBJ2-1; TRBD2 aligns across 9 bases. V was pared by 0 bases and J by 6 bases, with 4 bases of the junction left unmatched. This CDR3 has 15 residues. CDR1 and CDR2 (germline): SGDLS, YYNGEE. The CDR3 DNA reads as TGTGCCAGCAGCGTAGGACTAGCGGAGACCAATGAGCAGTTCTTC. Translation gives CASSVGLAETNEQFF. Drawing the rest from reference TRBV9 and TRBJ2-1, the complete variable domain is DSGVTQTPKHLITATGQRVTLRCSPRSGDLSVYWYQQSLDQGLQFLIQYYNGEERAKGNILERFSAQQFPDLHSELNLSSLELGDSALYFCASSVGLAETNEQFFGPGTRLTVL.

The chain uses TRBV19 and TRBJ2-7; perhaps TRBD2 as D (5 bases). Per germline, CDR1 LNHDA and CDR2 SQIVND (reference sequence). V lost 2 bases and J lost 0, with 14 bases in between. CDR3 length: 16 residues. CDR3 coding DNA: TGTGCCAGTAGTATAAGAGGCGTGGGGAGCTCCTACGAGCAGTACTTC. Amino acid sequence: CASSIRGVGSSYEQYF.

This rearrangement joins TRBV5-1 to TRBJ2-1, with 11 positions matching TRBD2. Germline-derived CDR1 and CDR2 are SGHRS and YFSETQ. The CDR3 runs 13 residues. The trim removed 5 bases at V and 7 bases at J, leaving 2 bases unmatched. CDR3 sequence: CASRTSGVNEQFF. CDR3 coding DNA: TGCGCCAGCAGGACTAGCGGGGTGAATGAGCAGTTCTTC.

In its sample, this clone was seen a few times. The genes are TRBV9 and TRBJ2-7, with TRBD1 matching over 7 bases. Trimming removed 4 bases from V and 7 bases from J; junction bases left unmatched: 8. Per the germline V gene, CDR1 is SGDLS and CDR2 is YYNGEE. The CDR3 is made up of 13 amino acids. CDR3 protein: CASSPRMTGEQYF. CDR3 nucleotides: TGTGCCAGCAGCCCTAGAATGACAGGGGAGCAGTACTTC.

The J gene is TRBJ1-6, the V gene TRBV6-5; the D gene is possibly TRBD1 (6 bases). Trimming stripped 6 bases from V and 8 bases from J, with 17 bases between. Germline CDR1 and CDR2: MNHEY and SVGAGI. The CDR3 contains 15 residues. The CDR3 loop is CASSLQGLGDSPLHF. Here the CDR3 DNA reads TGTGCCAGCAGCCTACAGGGTCTAGGTGATTCACCCCTCCACTTT.

The J gene is TRBJ2-2, the V gene TRBV18, with TRBD1 matching over 9 bases. Trimming cost V 3 bases and J 5 bases; bases outside gene matches: 4. Germline V gives CDR1 KGHSH, CDR2 LQKENI. The CDR3 has 15 amino acids. The CDR3 is CASSPGQGITGELFF. In DNA form, the CDR3 reads TGTGCCAGCTCACCTGGACAGGGGATAACCGGGGAGCTGTTTTTT.

This clone showed up just once. The chain uses TRBV5-4 and TRBJ2-3; TRBD1 agrees at 7 bases. V was pared by 0 bases and J by 1 base, with 5 bases of the junction left unmatched. The CDR3 contains 16 residues. Per germline, CDR1 SGHNT and CDR2 YYREEE (reference sequence). CDR3 sequence reads: CASSLALGGGTDTQYF. In DNA form, the CDR3 reads TGTGCCAGCAGCTTGGCACTAGGGGGCGGCACAGATACGCAGTATTTT.

The V and J genes are TRBV7-2 and TRBJ1-2, with 7 bases aligning to TRBD1. The CDR3 contains 14 residues. Germline V lookup: CDR1 SGHTA, CDR2 FQGNSA. With V trimmed by 3 bases and J by 5 bases, 6 bases remained unmatched. The CDR3 protein is CASSFRDSRYGYTF. CDR3 DNA: TGTGCCAGCAGCTTCCGGGACAGTCGATATGGCTACACCTTC.

This clone occurred once. V and J are TRBV18 and TRBJ1-3; tentative D call: TRBD1 (6 bases). V lost 4 bases and J lost 0, with 13 bases in between. CDR1 and CDR2 from the germline V gene are KGHSH and LQKENI. This CDR3 region has 16 residues. This chain's CDR3 is CASSRWDTGSGNTIYF. In DNA, the CDR3 is TGTGCCAGCTCACGGTGGGACACAGGCTCTGGAAACACCATATATTTT.

V gene TRBV10-3 combines with J gene TRBJ1-4; TRBD1 is a possible D gene (5 bases). Trimming removed 0 bases from V and 0 bases from J, with 8 bases in between. The CDR3 covers 16 residues. Germline V gene sequence: CDR1 ENHRY, CDR2 SYGVKD. The CDR3: CAISESQGATNEKLFF. The DNA of the CDR3 is TGTGCCATCAGTGAGTCCCAGGGTGCAACTAATGAAAAACTGTTTTTT.

The chain has TRBV28 and TRBJ2-7; a weak D match, TRBD1 (6 bases). Between the trimmed V and J ends, which lost 2 bases and 5 bases, there was a span of 16 bases. The CDR3 sequence is 15 residues long. Germline assignment: CDR1 MDHEN and CDR2 SYDVKM. CDR3 protein: CASSLHRDVSNEQYF. The DNA for the CDR3 is TGTGCCAGCAGTTTACACAGGGACGTTTCCAACGAGCAGTACTTC.

This chain links TRBV18 with TRBJ1-1; tentative D call: TRBD1 (6 bases). Trimming cost V 2 bases and J 4 bases, with 14 bases left between them. CDR1 is KGHSH, CDR2 LQKENI, per germline. The CDR3 loop spans 15 amino acids. The CDR3 sequence is CASSPWYRVITEAFF. CDR3 DNA sequence: TGTGCCAGCTCACCATGGTACAGGGTGATCACTGAAGCTTTCTTT.

The chain joins TRBV2 to TRBJ2-7; 7 bases align to TRBD2. J was trimmed by 9 bases and V by 7 bases; bases with no gene match: 12. Germline CDR1 SNHLY, CDR2 FYNNEI. The CDR3 spans 13 residues. The CDR3 is CASTTGGVRGQYF. CDR3 coding DNA: TGTGCCAGCACCACTGGGGGGGTGAGGGGGCAGTACTTC.

V gene TRBV19 combines with J gene TRBJ1-2, with 7 bases matching TRBD1. The length of the CDR3 is 14 residues. V dropped 5 bases and J dropped 8; count of bases not matched to a gene: 11. Germline CDR1 reads LNHDA; CDR2 reads SQIVND (reference sequence). As DNA, the CDR3 is TGTGCCAGTAGTCAACAAGACAGGGTCAGGGGCTACACCTTC. It is translated as CASSQQDRVRGYTF. Full variable domain (outside the CDR3, taken from reference TRBV19 and TRBJ1-2): DGGITQSPKYLFRKEGQNVTLSCEQNLNHDAMYWYRQDPGQGLRLIYYSQIVNDFQKGDIAEGYSVSREKKESFPLTVTSAQKNPTAFYLCASSQQDRVRGYTFGSGTRLTVV.

The chain joins TRBV24-1 to TRBJ1-2; 8 bases agree with TRBD1. Unmatched junction bases numbered 4, after V lost 4 bases and J lost 4 bases. Germline CDR1 and CDR2: KGHDR and SFDVKD. The length of the CDR3 is 14 residues. The CDR3 spells CATSDTGQGYGYTF. The DNA of the CDR3 is TGTGCCACCAGTGACACAGGACAGGGCTATGGCTACACCTTC.

This clone has only one observation. The CDR3 reads CASSPGGLSNYGYTF. The CDR3 DNA follows: TGTGCCAGCAGCCCTGGGGGGTTATCTAACTATGGCTACACCTTC. V and J are TRBV9 and TRBJ1-2, with D perhaps TRBD1 (5 bases). The V gene lost 4 bases and the J gene lost 0 bases, with 13 bases spanning the gap. The V gene's germline CDR1 is SGDLS and CDR2 YYNGEE. The CDR3 is 15 residues long.

The rearrangement links TRBV7-3 to TRBJ2-2, with 9 bases matching TRBD1. Germline values: CDR1 SGHTA, CDR2 FQGTGA. This CDR3 is 17 amino acids long. V shed 5 bases, J shed 3 bases, and the junction held 10 bases outside the gene matches. CDR3 loop: CASSATAGTGYTGELFF. For the CDR3, the DNA is TGTGCCAGCAGCGCCACAGCCGGGACAGGGTACACCGGGGAGCTGTTTTTT.

The chain recombines TRBV3-1 (or the pseudogene TRBV3-2) with TRBJ1-6; D not resolved. Trimming shortened V by 1 base and J by 10 bases, and 8 bases separated the two germline ends. This CDR3 region has 13 residues. Germline CDR1 reads LGHDT; CDR2 reads YNNKEL (reference sequence). The CDR3 region is CASSQVEGSPLHF. CDR3 nucleotide sequence: TGTGCCAGCAGCCAAGTTGAGGGCTCACCCCTCCACTTT.

The chain joins TRBV7-9 to TRBJ2-2; D remains unclear. In germline, CDR1 is SEHNR, CDR2 FQNEAQ (reference sequence). Between the trimmed V and J ends, which lost 5 bases and 1 base, there was a span of 11 bases. The CDR3 runs 15 residues. The chain's CDR3 is CASSHDAGNTGELFF. The DNA for the CDR3 is TGTGCCAGCAGCCACGATGCAGGGAACACCGGGGAGCTGTTTTTT.

The chain is built from TRBV12-5 and TRBJ1-1, with 7 bases that match TRBD1. This CDR3 region has 13 residues. The germline CDR1 and CDR2 sequences are LGHNT and FRNRAP. V gave up 4 bases and J gave up 4 bases; unmatched junction bases: 3. The CDR3 loop is CASGSGQFTEAFF. The CDR3 nucleotides are TGTGCTAGTGGTTCGGGACAGTTCACTGAAGCTTTCTTT.

The J gene is TRBJ1-1, the V gene TRBV10-3; the match to TRBD1 covers 7 bases. CDR1 is ENHRY and CDR2 is SYGVKD in the germline V gene. Trimming cost V 5 bases and J 0 bases; bases outside gene matches: 12. There are 17 residues in the CDR3. The CDR3 here is CAISHGAKQGMNTEAFF. The CDR3 nucleotides read TGTGCCATCAGTCACGGAGCTAAACAGGGGATGAACACTGAAGCTTTCTTT.

This clone was found many times. V usage is TRBV19 and J usage is TRBJ1-1; 12 bases align to TRBD1. J gave up 5 bases and V 5 bases, and 6 bases lay outside the gene matches. In germline, CDR1 is LNHDA, CDR2 SQIVND (reference sequence). The CDR3 contains 15 residues. The CDR3 DNA is TGTGCCAGTAGTGCCGGGACAGGGGGCAGGACTGAAGCTTTCTTT. This codes for CASSAGTGGRTEAFF. Drawing the rest from reference TRBV19 and TRBJ1-1, the complete variable domain is DGGITQSPKYLFRKEGQNVTLSCEQNLNHDAMYWYRQDPGQGLRLIYYSQIVNDFQKGDIAEGYSVSREKKESFPLTVTSAQKNPTAFYLCASSAGTGGRTEAFFGQGTRLTVV.

The chain joins TRBV7-2 to TRBJ1-2, with D possibly matching TRBD1 (6 bases). V lost 1 base and J 8 bases, leaving 11 bases between the germline ends. The germline V gene encodes CDR1 SGHTA and CDR2 FQGNSA. The CDR3 runs 13 residues. CDR3 residues: CASSLESRGGYTF. The CDR3, as DNA: TGTGCCAGCAGCTTAGAGAGCAGGGGCGGCTACACCTTC.

V usage is TRBV6-5 and J usage is TRBJ1-1, with no clear D. Germline loops: CDR1 MNHEY, CDR2 SVGAGI. V was pared by 2 bases and J by 6 bases, with 4 bases between. The CDR3 runs 11 residues. CDR3 loop: CASSYSAEAFF. The CDR3 nucleotides are TGTGCCAGCAGTTACAGCGCTGAAGCTTTCTTT.